The next 10 T cell receptor beta chains were all read from a single sample in a study of human T cells and chemical hapten exposure. Time point specified: patch test 1, 2 weeks after DPC sensitization. Treatment specified: therapeutic diphenylcyclopropenone sensitization with weekly scalp DPC. TCRdb re-derived calls from the RACE reads in MiXCR, one entry per CDR3 protein. Of around 100,000 distinct CDR3 sequences in the sample, around 10% are singletons; the top ten hold around 3.5%. The material was whole blood, obtained in connection with sensitization to the hapten diphenylcyclopropenone (DPC). The receptors here all came from a woman aged 40 to 50 with alopecia areata. Some clones in this sample may be carry-over from other donors' samples.

This chain connects TRBV21-1 to TRBJ2-7. TRBV21-1 is recorded as a pseudogene. This CDR3 spans 12 amino acids. The CDR3 DNA is TGTGCCAGCAGCAAAGCGCCCTGCGAGCAGTACTTC. Its translation is CASSKAPCEQYF.

This clonotype appeared a few times. The chain is built from TRBV2 and TRBJ2-7; 10 bases are shared with TRBD1. The trim removed 4 bases at V and 3 bases at J, leaving 3 bases unmatched. CDR3 length: 14 amino acids. Looked up from germline, CDR1 is SNHLY and CDR2 is FYNNEI. The CDR3: CASSGGQGVYEQYF. In nucleotides, the CDR3 is TGTGCCAGCAGTGGAGGACAGGGGGTCTACGAGCAGTACTTC.

V and J are TRBV7-9 and TRBJ1-1; 8 bases match TRBD1. Trimming at V came to 0 bases and at J to 10 bases, leaving 4 bases not matched to a gene. Germline values: CDR1 SEHNR, CDR2 FQNEAQ (reference sequence). CDR3 length: 13 amino acids. The CDR3 loop is CASSLAQGAAAFF. The CDR3, as DNA: TGTGCCAGCAGCTTAGCGCAGGGGGCAGCAGCTTTCTTT.

This rearrangement joins TRBV27 to TRBJ2-4; no reliable D call. V lost 3 bases, J lost 6 bases, and 3 bases lay in between. The CDR3 length is 11 residues. The germline V gene encodes CDR1 MNHEY and CDR2 SMNVEV (reference sequence). DNA for the CDR3: TGTGCCAGCAGTTTGGGAAACATTCAGTACTTC. This encodes CASSLGNIQYF.

The chain joins TRBV6-5 to TRBJ1-4, with 10 bases matching TRBD1. The CDR3 is 17 residues long. Trimming removed 0 bases from V and 7 bases from J; junction bases left unmatched: 8. Per the germline V gene, CDR1 is MNHEY and CDR2 is SVGAGI. CDR3 amino acids: CASSYSIPGQGSEKLFF. As DNA, the CDR3 is TGTGCCAGCAGTTACTCGATACCGGGACAGGGGAGTGAAAAACTGTTTTTT.

Comment on this clonotype: A much larger clone differs by one base, so this may be a read error. V gene TRBV27 combines with J gene TRBJ2-7; 8 bases are a match to TRBD1. The CDR3 loop spans 14 amino acids. Per the germline V gene, CDR1 is MNHEY and CDR2 is SMNVEV (reference sequence). CDR3: CVSSWTGKFYEQYF. The CDR3 region has the DNA TGTGTCAGCAGTTGGACAGGGAAATTTTACGAGCAGTACTTC.

Ten or more counts support this clonotype. V is TRBV20-1 and J is TRBJ2-7; the match to TRBD2 covers 10 bases. The germline CDR1 and CDR2 sequences are DFQATT and SNEGSKA (reference sequence). The CDR3 sequence is 19 residues long. V lost 6 bases to trimming and J lost 0 bases; unmatched junction nucleotides: 20. For the CDR3, the DNA is TGCAGTGCCCCATCCGCCTTAGCGGGGGGACCGATGAGCTCCTACGAGCAGTACTTC. It is translated as CSAPSALAGGPMSSYEQYF.

CDR3 bases: TGTGCCAGCAAGGAGCTTGGCGGGGAGCTGTTTTTT. Residues: CASKELGGELFF. The chain joins TRBV27 to TRBJ2-2; D is ambiguous. The length of the CDR3 is 12 residues. Trimming shortened V by 7 bases and J by 7 bases, and 10 bases separated the two germline ends. Germline CDR1 and CDR2: MNHEY and SMNVEV (reference sequence).

This clonotype was observed at least ten times. The V call is TRBV29-1, the J call TRBJ2-4, with 9 bases identical to TRBD1. The germline CDR1 and CDR2 sequences are SQVTM and ANQGSEA. V gave up 7 bases and J gave up 5 bases; unmatched junction bases: 3. The CDR3 is 12 residues long. Written as DNA, the CDR3 is TGCAGCGGTCGACAGGGGGAAAACATTCAGTACTTC. It specifies CSGRQGENIQYF.

There are a few counts of this clonotype. The chain uses TRBV20-1 and TRBJ2-7; 7 nucleotides align to TRBD2. V lost 1 base to trimming and J lost 6 bases; unmatched junction nucleotides: 9. Germline V gene data show CDR1 as DFQATT and CDR2 as SNEGSKA (reference sequence). This CDR3 has 14 residues. CDR3 protein: CSARGLTSNPEQYF. The CDR3 DNA is TGCAGTGCTAGAGGACTGACTAGCAATCCCGAGCAGTACTTC.